A single sample gave rise to the 27 T cell receptor beta chains below, sequenced in a study of early T cells in non-severe SARS-CoV-2 infection. One entry per CDR3 protein, called by TCRdb with MiXCR from the 5' RACE reads. The sample holds about 58,000 distinct CDR3 sequences, 12% seen once. The specimen comprised whole blood, sampled at baseline. These receptors were collected from an adult who was a healthcare worker with PCR-confirmed SARS-CoV-2 infection or an uninfected control (not recorded which). The donor label of this sample is uncertain.

The table lists this clonotype with many counts. The gene calls are TRBV27 and TRBJ1-1, with unresolved D. CDR3 length equals 16 residues. Germline CDR1 and CDR2: MNHEY and SMNVEV (reference sequence). The V gene lost 4 bases and the J gene lost 0 bases, with 15 bases spanning the gap. The DNA for the CDR3 is TGTGCCAGCAGTTCGACCTCGACACTTCTGAACACTGAAGCTTTCTTT. It specifies CASSSTSTLLNTEAFF.

The chain combines TRBV12-3 or TRBV12-4 with TRBJ2-5, with 15 bases matching TRBD2. Trimming at V came to 6 bases and at J to 5 bases, leaving 7 bases not matched to a gene. The CDR3 is 16 amino acids. For the CDR3, the DNA is TGTGCCAGCAGGACAGGGACTAGCGGGGGGCACGAGACCCAGTACTTC. It codes for CASRTGTSGGHETQYF.

Only a few counts were recorded for this clonotype. The chain has TRBV29-1 and TRBJ1-2, with D unresolved. The germline CDR1 and CDR2 sequences are SQVTM and ANQGSEA. There are 10 residues in the CDR3. The germline V and J ends were trimmed by 8 bases and 7 bases, with 11 bases remaining between them. The CDR3 spells CSTEYTGYTF. In DNA, the CDR3 is TGCAGCACAGAGTATACTGGCTACACCTTC.

This clonotype showed up just a few times. V usage is TRBV5-1 and J usage is TRBJ2-2; D unresolved. CDR1 and CDR2 from the germline V gene are SGHRS and YFSETQ. This CDR3 has 14 residues. V lost 0 bases and J 3 bases, leaving 6 bases between the germline ends. CDR3 loop: CASSLVTDTGELFF. The CDR3, as DNA: TGCGCCAGCAGCTTGGTTACGGACACCGGGGAGCTGTTTTTT.

This sequence joins TRBV11-2 and TRBJ2-2; the match to TRBD1 covers 8 bases. The CDR3 is 16 amino acids. The germline CDR1 and CDR2 sequences are SGHAT and FQNNGV. V lost 0 bases to trimming and J lost 5 bases; unmatched junction nucleotides: 5. CDR3 bases: TGTGCCAGCAGCTTAGATGAAGGGACAGGAACCGGGGAGCTGTTTTTT. Residues: CASSLDEGTGTGELFF.

The chain combines TRBV4-1 with TRBJ2-7; D may be TRBD1 or TRBD2 (6 bases each). The CDR3 consists of 16 residues. The V gene lost 4 bases and the J gene lost 4 bases, with 20 bases spanning the gap. Per the germline V gene, CDR1 is MGHRA and CDR2 is YSYEKL. The DNA of the CDR3 is TGCGCCAGCAGCCCAGATATATGGGGGGCGGTATACGAGCAGTACGTC. Translation: CASSPDIWGAVYEQYV.

The gene calls are TRBV7-2 and TRBJ2-1; D unclear. Germline CDR1 is SGHTA and CDR2 is FQGNSA. CDR3 length: 14 amino acids. Trimming shortened V by 5 bases and J by 8 bases, and 16 bases separated the two germline ends. The CDR3 nucleotides read TGTGCCAGCAGCGCTGTGGTAGTTCCGGATGAGCAGTTCTTC. Its translation: CASSAVVVPDEQFF.

CDR3 bases: TGTGCCACCAGCAGAGATCTAGTCTCCTACGAGCAGTACGTC. This gives the protein CATSRDLVSYEQYV. This sequence joins TRBV15 and TRBJ2-7; unclear D gene. The length of the CDR3 is 14 residues. Germline loops: CDR1 LNHNV, CDR2 YYDKDF (reference sequence). V lost 0 bases, J lost 0 bases, and 6 bases lay in between.

Many counts were recorded for this clonotype. This chain joins TRBV29-1 and TRBJ2-3, with 7 bases that match TRBD2. J lost 6 bases, V lost 2 bases, and 14 bases had no gene match. The CDR3 sequence is 16 residues long. Germline lookup yields CDR1 SQVTM and CDR2 ANQGSEA. CDR3 DNA sequence: TGCAGCGTTGAACCGATTACTAGCGCCCTTGGGGATACGCAGTATTTT. Translation gives CSVEPITSALGDTQYF.

This clonotype came up a few times. V usage is TRBV7-8 and J usage is TRBJ2-4; no definite D call. Trimming removed 3 bases at V and 7 bases at J, with 10 bases between. Germline values: CDR1 SGHVS, CDR2 FQNEAQ. This CDR3 contains 13 residues. Here the CDR3 DNA reads TGTGCCAGCAGCTTTCCCCCCAGGAACATTCAGTACTTC. It encodes CASSFPPRNIQYF.

This chain connects TRBV13 to TRBJ1-2; 7 positions agree with TRBD1. The V gene end was trimmed by 2 bases and the J gene end by 2 bases; junction bases not matched to a gene: 2. Germline V gives CDR1 PRHDT, CDR2 FYEKMQ (reference sequence). The CDR3 spans 14 residues. The CDR3 DNA follows: TGTGCCAGCAGCTTAAGGGGGCCGAACTATGGCTACACCTTC. It codes for CASSLRGPNYGYTF.

This clonotype appeared many times. This CDR3 reads CASRGDRASYNEQFF. The CDR3 nucleotides read TGTGCCAGCAGGGGGGACAGGGCATCCTACAATGAGCAGTTCTTC. V and J are TRBV7-2 and TRBJ2-1, with TRBD1 identical over 9 bases. Trimming at V came to 6 bases and at J to 1 base, leaving 4 bases not matched to a gene. CDR3 size: 15 residues. CDR1 and CDR2 from the germline V gene are SGHTA and FQGNSA.

This clonotype was found a few times. V usage is TRBV30 and J usage is TRBJ1-6; TRBD1 matches at 9 bases. The germline V gene has CDR1 GTSNPN and CDR2 SVGIG (reference sequence). After removal of 0 bases from V and 9 bases from J, the junction contained 0 bases not matched to a gene. This CDR3 has 13 amino acids. The CDR3 nucleotides are TGTGCCTGGAGTGTGACAGGGGGTTCACCCCTCCACTTT. As protein: CAWSVTGGSPLHF.

V usage is TRBV7-9 and J usage is TRBJ1-1; D unclear. The CDR3 is 13 residues long. Germline V gives CDR1 SEHNR, CDR2 FQNEAQ (reference sequence). With 5 bases removed from V and 5 bases from J, the gap between germline ends came to 12 bases. In nucleotides, the CDR3 is TGTGCCAGCAGCAACGGCGATGGGACTGAAGCTTTCTTT. It is translated as CASSNGDGTEAFF.

The chain employs TRBV12-3 or TRBV12-4 and TRBJ2-1, with TRBD1 matching over 7 bases. V shed 6 bases, J shed 4 bases, and the junction held 6 bases outside the gene matches. The CDR3 spans 14 residues. CDR3 bases: TGTGCCAGCAGCACGAACAGGGGTTACAATGAGCAGTTCTTC. As protein: CASSTNRGYNEQFF.

The rearrangement uses TRBV29-1 and TRBJ2-5; 7 nucleotides agree with TRBD1. The CDR3 spans 12 residues. Trimming took 7 bases from V and 4 from J; bases not matched to a gene: 6. Germline lookup yields CDR1 SQVTM and CDR2 ANQGSEA. Here the CDR3 DNA reads TGCAGCGCACTGACAGGGCGAGAGACCCAGTACTTC. Its translation: CSALTGRETQYF.

This clonotype has a handful of counts. V usage is TRBV9 and J usage is TRBJ2-5, with D possibly matching TRBD1 (6 bases). The CDR3 has 15 residues. From germline, CDR1 is SGDLS and CDR2 YYNGEE. Trimming removed 7 bases from V and 1 base from J, with 17 bases in between. The CDR3 DNA reads TGTGCCAGCCAGGGGAGACCTAGCCCCCAAGAGACCCAGTACTTC. Translated: CASQGRPSPQETQYF.

The rearrangement joins TRBV5-1 to TRBJ2-3; either TRBD1 or TRBD2 may fit D (5 bases each). CDR1 and CDR2 (germline): SGHRS, YFSETQ. Trimming took 4 bases from V and 1 from J, leaving 10 bases between them. This CDR3 has 14 amino acids. This CDR3 reads CASSEGLGTDTQYF. The CDR3 DNA reads TGCGCCAGCAGCGAGGGGCTCGGCACAGATACGCAGTATTTT.

The rearrangement joins TRBV5-4 to TRBJ2-7, with D tentatively TRBD1 (5 bases). The V and J ends lost 2 bases and 2 bases respectively, with 14 bases between them. This CDR3 spans 15 amino acids. Germline CDR1 SGHNT, CDR2 YYREEE (reference sequence). CDR3 sequence: CASSFLDSATYEQYV. The CDR3 DNA is TGTGCCAGCAGCTTTCTAGACAGCGCTACCTACGAGCAGTACGTC.

The chain links TRBV20-1 to TRBJ1-1; D remains unclear. The CDR3 spans 12 residues. Per germline, CDR1 DFQATT and CDR2 SNEGSKA (reference sequence). Trimming left V 3 bases short and J 8 bases short, with 13 bases between. In DNA, the CDR3 is TGCAGTGCTAGCACGGGTATTACCGAAGCTTTCTTT. It is translated as CSASTGITEAFF.

The chain carries TRBV29-1 and TRBJ1-1; D unresolved. The germline V gene has CDR1 SQVTM and CDR2 ANQGSEA. V dropped 3 bases and J dropped 0 bases, with 8 bases sitting between them. The CDR3 loop spans 13 amino acids. The CDR3 DNA reads as TGCAGCGTTGATAGGACGGTGAACACTGAAGCTTTCTTT. Translating it yields CSVDRTVNTEAFF.

The J gene is TRBJ2-1, the V gene TRBV12-3 or TRBV12-4; 15 nucleotides line up with TRBD2. This CDR3 comprises 21 residues. The trim removed 0 bases at V and 4 bases at J, leaving 13 bases unmatched. The DNA of the CDR3 is TGTGCCAGCAGTTTAGCAGCCAGGGGACTAGCGGGGGGCGCCCCTTACAATGAGCAGTTCTTC. Its protein product is CASSLAARGLAGGAPYNEQFF.

V is TRBV9 and J is TRBJ1-6, with 7 bases matching TRBD1. V was pared by 0 bases and J by 8 bases, with 11 bases of the junction left unmatched. The CDR3 has 17 amino acids. The germline CDR1 and CDR2 sequences are SGDLS and YYNGEE. Written as DNA, the CDR3 is TGTGCCAGCAGCGTAGGGAGGGGGCGACCCCAGGATTCACCCCTCCACTTT. Amino acids: CASSVGRGRPQDSPLHF.

The rearrangement uses TRBV11-2 and TRBJ2-1, with a tentative D call TRBD2 (6 bases). Trimming removed 6 bases at V and 4 bases at J, with 19 bases between. Germline V lookup: CDR1 SGHAT, CDR2 FQNNGV. The CDR3 length is 16 residues. CDR3 region: CASRPPGLSRYNEQFF. The CDR3 DNA is TGTGCCAGCAGACCACCGGGACTTTCAAGGTACAATGAGCAGTTCTTC.

In this sample, this clonotype turned up many times. The chain couples TRBV6-6 to TRBJ1-2, with a tentative D call TRBD1 (5 bases). The CDR3 has 14 amino acids. CDR1 is MNHNY, CDR2 SVGAGI, per germline (reference sequence). The V end lost 4 bases, the J end lost 3 bases, and 12 bases lay between the germline ends. In DNA form, the CDR3 reads TGTGCCAGCAGTTCACTACGGGGCCACTATGGCTACACCTTC. Its protein product is CASSSLRGHYGYTF.

This clonotype showed up just a few times. V usage is TRBV12-3 or TRBV12-4 and J usage is TRBJ1-1; weak D call: TRBD1 (6 bases). Trimming removed 2 bases at V and 1 base at J, with 8 bases between. CDR3 length: 14 amino acids. This CDR3 reads CASSLRGSNTEAFF. The CDR3 bases are TGTGCCAGCAGTTTAAGGGGGTCGAACACTGAAGCTTTCTTT.

This clonotype was detected a few times. The rearrangement links TRBV28 to TRBJ1-2; D perhaps matches TRBD1 (5 bases). Between the trimmed V and J ends, which lost 8 bases and 6 bases, there was a span of 19 bases. The CDR3 contains 14 residues. The germline V gene encodes CDR1 MDHEN and CDR2 SYDVKM. The CDR3 DNA reads TGTGCCAGCTTTCCCCTGGGGCGCAGGAATGGCTACACCTTC. Translating gives CASFPLGRRNGYTF.